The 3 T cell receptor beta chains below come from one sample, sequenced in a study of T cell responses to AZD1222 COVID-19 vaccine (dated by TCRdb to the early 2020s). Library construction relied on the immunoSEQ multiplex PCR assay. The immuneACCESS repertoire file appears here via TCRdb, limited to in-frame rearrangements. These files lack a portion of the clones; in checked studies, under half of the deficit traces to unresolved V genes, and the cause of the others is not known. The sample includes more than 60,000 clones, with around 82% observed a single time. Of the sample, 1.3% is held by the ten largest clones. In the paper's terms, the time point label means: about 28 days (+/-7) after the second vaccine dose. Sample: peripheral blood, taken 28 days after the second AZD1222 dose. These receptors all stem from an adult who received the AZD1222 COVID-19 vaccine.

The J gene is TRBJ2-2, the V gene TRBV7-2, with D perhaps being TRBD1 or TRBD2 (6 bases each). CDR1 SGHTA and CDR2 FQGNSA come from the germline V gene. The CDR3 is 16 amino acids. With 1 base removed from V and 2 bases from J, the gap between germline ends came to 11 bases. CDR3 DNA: TGTGCCAGCAGCTTAGTTGGAGGGACAAACACCGGGGAGCTGTTTTTT. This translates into CASSLVGGTNTGELFF.

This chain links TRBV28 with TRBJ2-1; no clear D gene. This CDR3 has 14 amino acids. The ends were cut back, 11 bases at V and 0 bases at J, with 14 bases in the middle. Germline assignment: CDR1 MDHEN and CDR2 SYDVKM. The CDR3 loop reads CASSTWDSYNEQFF. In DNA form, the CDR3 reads TGTGCCTCGTCGACGTGGGACTCCTACAATGAGCAGTTCTTC.

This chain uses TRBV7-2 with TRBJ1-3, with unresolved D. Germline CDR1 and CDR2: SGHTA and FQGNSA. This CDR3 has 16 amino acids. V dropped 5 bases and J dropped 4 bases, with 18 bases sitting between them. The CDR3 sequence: CASSPREGAPGNTIYF. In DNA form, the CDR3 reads TGTGCCAGCAGCCCCCGGGAGGGAGCCCCAGGAAACACCATATATTTT.